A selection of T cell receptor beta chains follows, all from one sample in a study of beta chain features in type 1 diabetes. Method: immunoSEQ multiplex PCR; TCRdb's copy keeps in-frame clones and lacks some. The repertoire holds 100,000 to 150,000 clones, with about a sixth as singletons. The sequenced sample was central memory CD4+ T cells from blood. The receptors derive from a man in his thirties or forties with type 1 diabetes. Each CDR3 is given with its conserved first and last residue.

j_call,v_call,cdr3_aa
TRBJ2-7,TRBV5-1,CASSLVTDAAEQYF
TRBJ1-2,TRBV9,CASSADGLTGEKYGYTF
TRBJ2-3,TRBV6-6,CASSSRGKGRTDTQYF
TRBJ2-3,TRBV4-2,CASSPGQSTDTQYF
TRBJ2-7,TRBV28,CASSLIPLRQGTYEQYF
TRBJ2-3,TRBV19,CASKTGEGTDTQYF
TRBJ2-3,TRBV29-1,CSVDRGQEDTQYF
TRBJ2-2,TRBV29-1,CSVTQGASNTGELFF
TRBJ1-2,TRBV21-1,CASSKGQNYGYTF
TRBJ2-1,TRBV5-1,CASSTTGSSSYNEQFF
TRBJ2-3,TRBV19,CASSISNYPDTQYF
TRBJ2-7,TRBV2,CASSEAWQISYEQYF
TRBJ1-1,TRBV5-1,CASSLLANTEAFF
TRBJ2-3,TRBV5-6,CASSSRGGPADTQYF
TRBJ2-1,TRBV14,CASSQDLRRSSYNEQFF
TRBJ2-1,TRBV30,CALTGVSGGEQFF